Below, 26 T cell receptor beta chains from the same sample are listed, as sequenced in a study of blood T cell repertoires in COVID-19. Clones were sequenced by immunoSEQ multiplex PCR, and TCRdb holds only the in-frame ones, with some missing. Of about 350,000 clones listed, 88% are singletons. Sequenced material: PBMCs or T cells enriched from blood (not recorded which). Every receptor here comes from a woman aged 25 to 45 who had been exposed to COVID-19.

The chain links TRBV9 to TRBJ2-1, with 9 bases that match TRBD2. This CDR3 region has 17 residues. Trimming took 3 bases from V and 0 from J; bases not matched to a gene: 7. CDR1 and CDR2 (germline): SGDLS, YYNGEE. DNA for the CDR3: TGTGCCAGCAGCGAGCGGCGGGAGGGGAGCTCCTACAATGAGCAGTTCTTC. It yields the protein CASSERREGSSYNEQFF.

The gene calls are TRBV14 and TRBJ1-2; the D gene is possibly TRBD1 (5 bases). CDR1 and CDR2 (germline): SGHDN, FVKESK. With 1 base removed from V and 3 bases from J, the gap between germline ends came to 12 bases. This CDR3 spans 15 amino acids. CDR3 sequence: CASSQGSGWDYGYTF. The CDR3, as DNA: TGTGCCAGCAGCCAAGGCTCAGGGTGGGACTATGGCTACACCTTC.

Only one count was recorded for this clone. The V gene is TRBV7-3, the J gene TRBJ2-2; the match to TRBD2 covers 8 bases. This CDR3 is built from 17 residues. With V trimmed by 2 bases and J by 1 base, 6 bases remained unmatched. In germline, CDR1 is SGHTA, CDR2 FQGTGA. CDR3 in DNA: TGTGCCAGCAGCTTAGAGGGCGCGGGAGGGAACACCGGGGAGCTGTTTTTT. Amino acid sequence: CASSLEGAGGNTGELFF. Using reference TRBV7-3 and TRBJ2-2 for the parts outside the CDR3, the full variable domain is GAGVSQTPSNKVTEKGKYVELRCDPISGHTALYWYRQSLGQGPEFLIYFQGTGAADDSGLPNDRFFAVRPEGSVSTLKIQRTERGDSAVYLCASSLEGAGGNTGELFFGEGSRLTVL.

This sequence joins TRBV10-2 and TRBJ1-1; possible D gene TRBD1, 6 bases. CDR1 is WSHSY and CDR2 is SAAADI in the germline V gene. The CDR3 extends over 14 amino acids. Between the trimmed V and J ends, which lost 7 bases and 7 bases, there was a span of 19 bases. The CDR3 sequence: CASIKGGGLDEAFF. The CDR3 DNA is TGCGCCAGCATTAAAGGGGGAGGGTTGGATGAAGCTTTCTTT.

CDR3 loop: CASRDRGGTGYTF. In nucleotides, the CDR3 is TGTGCCAGCAGGGACCGCGGGGGTACTGGCTACACCTTC. The chain joins TRBV2 to TRBJ1-2; a possible D gene is TRBD1 (5 bases). The CDR3 covers 13 residues. V lost 6 bases and J lost 7, with 15 bases in between. CDR1 is SNHLY, CDR2 FYNNEI, per germline.

This chain joins TRBV11-1 and TRBJ2-2; 9 bases line up with TRBD2. There are 15 residues in the CDR3. V lost 4 bases to trimming and J lost 7 bases; unmatched junction nucleotides: 7. The germline CDR1 and CDR2 sequences are SGHAT and FQDESV (reference sequence). The CDR3 DNA reads TGTGCCAGCAGCTCCCGGCGGGAGGGCCACGGGGAGCTGTTTTTT. Amino acids: CASSSRREGHGELFF.

In DNA form, the CDR3 reads TGTGCCAGCAGCTCTATTTTAACCTCCTACAATGAGCAGTTCTTC. It yields the protein CASSSILTSYNEQFF. The V gene is TRBV7-3, the J gene TRBJ2-1; D remains ambiguous. Germline values: CDR1 SGHTA, CDR2 FQGTGA. The germline V and J ends were trimmed by 4 bases and 0 bases, with 10 bases remaining between them. This CDR3 region has 15 residues. The whole variable domain, remainder taken from reference TRBV7-3 and TRBJ2-1, is GAGVSQTPSNKVTEKGKYVELRCDPISGHTALYWYRQSLGQGPEFLIYFQGTGAADDSGLPNDRFFAVRPEGSVSTLKIQRTERGDSAVYLCASSSILTSYNEQFFGPGTRLTVL.

The rearrangement joins TRBV30 to TRBJ2-1, with 8 positions matching TRBD1. The CDR3 runs 13 residues. V trimming: 5 bases; J trimming: 7 bases; junction bases outside the gene matches: 7. Per germline, CDR1 GTSNPN and CDR2 SVGIG (reference sequence). In DNA form, the CDR3 reads TGTGCCTGGGGGGGGACAGGAAGGAATGAGCAGTTCTTC. Translation: CAWGGTGRNEQFF.

V and J are TRBV27 and TRBJ1-1; D may be TRBD1 (6 bases). This CDR3 comprises 18 residues. V was cut by 6 bases and J by 3 bases, with 26 bases left in between. Looked up from germline, CDR1 is MNHEY and CDR2 is SMNVEV (reference sequence). CDR3 region: CASRKRRTVTSGYTEAFF. CDR3 sequence (DNA): TGTGCCAGCAGAAAACGCCGGACAGTCACGTCGGGTTACACTGAAGCTTTCTTT.

The gene calls are TRBV21-1 and TRBJ2-7; the table's D gene call, TRBD2, was not cross checked with the DNA. TRBV21-1 is a recognized pseudogene. The CDR3 spans 18 residues. CDR3 region: CASRGRTGGLAGLYEQYF. The DNA for the CDR3 is TGTGCCAGCCGAGGAAGGACAGGGGGACTAGCGGGATTATACGAGCAGTACTTC.

This rearrangement joins TRBV18 to TRBJ2-7, with D perhaps TRBD1 (6 bases). The germline V gene encodes CDR1 KGHSH and CDR2 LQKENI. This CDR3 is built from 15 residues. The germline V and J ends were trimmed by 3 bases and 2 bases, with 14 bases remaining between them. The CDR3 DNA follows: TGTGCCAGCTCACCCCCGGGACACGCCACCTACGAGCAGTACTTC. Residues: CASSPPGHATYEQYF.

The gene calls are TRBV18 and TRBJ2-7; 9 bases are shared with TRBD1. Germline-derived CDR1 and CDR2 are KGHSH and LQKENI. Germline trimming cut 2 bases from V and 0 bases from J; bases unmatched to any gene: 8. The CDR3 has 17 residues. In DNA, the CDR3 is TGTGCCAGCTCACCATCAATGCCGGGACAGGGCTCCTACGAGCAGTACTTC. Translating gives CASSPSMPGQGSYEQYF.

This rearrangement joins TRBV27 to TRBJ2-7; 9 bases map to TRBD2. The length of the CDR3 is 14 residues. Germline CDR1 and CDR2: MNHEY and SMNVEV (reference sequence). Trimming at V came to 5 bases and at J to 3 bases, leaving 5 bases not matched to a gene. The CDR3 sequence is CASSIAGVGYEQYF. The DNA of the CDR3 is TGTGCCAGCAGTATAGCGGGAGTCGGCTACGAGCAGTACTTC.

The J gene is TRBJ1-4, the V gene TRBV10-1; D not resolved. Germline V gene sequence: CDR1 WNHNN, CDR2 SYGVQD (reference sequence). The CDR3 is 13 amino acids. The germline V and J ends were trimmed by 3 bases and 6 bases, with 8 bases remaining between them. The CDR3 nucleotides are TGCGCCAGCAGTGAATCTAACGATGAAAAACTGTTTTTT. Translated, it gives CASSESNDEKLFF.

V gene TRBV28 combines with J gene TRBJ1-1, with D unclear. CDR3 length equals 12 residues. The V gene lost 8 bases and the J gene lost 2 bases, with 9 bases spanning the gap. Per germline, CDR1 MDHEN and CDR2 SYDVKM. This CDR3 reads CASHSTNTEAFF. The CDR3 DNA is TGTGCCAGCCATAGTACCAACACTGAAGCTTTCTTT.

The chain links TRBV28 to TRBJ2-3, with TRBD2 matching over 11 bases. CDR1 and CDR2 (germline): MDHEN, SYDVKM. The CDR3 spans 15 residues. J gave up 3 bases and V 5 bases, and 4 bases lay outside the gene matches. CDR3 amino acids: CASSPLAGGTDTQYF. For the CDR3, the DNA is TGTGCCAGCAGTCCTCTAGCGGGAGGTACAGATACGCAGTATTTT.

The CDR3, as DNA: TGCGCCAGCACCAATGAGCGACTCGGGGATACGCAGTATTTT. Its protein product is CASTNERLGDTQYF. The chain uses TRBV5-1 and TRBJ2-3; D is unclear. The V gene's germline CDR1 is SGHRS and CDR2 YFSETQ. V was trimmed by 6 bases and J by 6 bases, leaving 17 bases between them. The CDR3 extends over 14 amino acids.

The chain combines TRBV6-6 with TRBJ2-1, with 7 bases fitting TRBD2. Germline CDR1 MNHNY, CDR2 SVGAGI (reference sequence). The CDR3 covers 13 residues. Trimming at V came to 7 bases and at J to 7 bases, leaving 7 bases not matched to a gene. The CDR3: CASTGRAGNEQFF. CDR3 DNA: TGTGCCAGCACGGGGAGGGCAGGAAATGAGCAGTTCTTC.

The chain carries TRBV27 and TRBJ2-7; D gene unclear. V gave up 5 bases and J gave up 6 bases, with 14 bases separating them. This CDR3 has 13 residues. Germline V gives CDR1 MNHEY, CDR2 SMNVEV (reference sequence). The chain's CDR3 is CASSPSRLGEQYF. CDR3 nucleotides: TGTGCCAGCAGTCCTAGTCGGCTAGGCGAGCAGTACTTC.

This clone was seen only once. The chain uses TRBV5-4 and TRBJ2-1; a possible D gene is TRBD1 (5 bases). The V end lost 0 bases, the J end lost 2 bases, and 12 bases lay between the germline ends. The CDR3 is 16 residues long. Germline V CDR1 and CDR2: SGHNT, YYREEE (reference sequence). CDR3 residues: CASSLGTQAPYNEQFF. DNA of the CDR3: TGTGCCAGCAGCTTGGGGACACAAGCCCCCTACAATGAGCAGTTCTTC.

The V call is TRBV19, the J call TRBJ2-5; 7 nucleotides match TRBD1. V trimming: 5 bases; J trimming: 5 bases; junction bases outside the gene matches: 8. This CDR3 region has 14 residues. Germline V gene lookup returns CDR1 LNHDA and CDR2 SQIVND (reference sequence). DNA for the CDR3: TGTGCCAGTAGTCAAAACAGGGGTCTCGAGACCCAGTACTTC. Translating it yields CASSQNRGLETQYF.

The rearrangement uses TRBV10-2 and TRBJ2-1; 10 nucleotides line up with TRBD1. V shed 4 bases, J shed 7 bases, and the junction held 10 bases outside the gene matches. The CDR3 spans 16 residues. Germline CDR1 reads WSHSY; CDR2 reads SAAADI. Here the CDR3 DNA reads TGCGCCAGCAGTGGAGACGACAGGGGGCTCTGGAATGAGCAGTTCTTC. Translated, it gives CASSGDDRGLWNEQFF.

The chain is built from TRBV29-1 and TRBJ1-5; D perhaps matches TRBD1 (5 bases). V lost 4 bases, J lost 3 bases, and 10 bases lay in between. Germline loops: CDR1 SQVTM, CDR2 ANQGSEA. The CDR3 totals 13 residues. The CDR3 DNA reads as TGCAGCGTTGGACAGTCACCCAATCAGCCCCAGCATTTT. This gives the protein CSVGQSPNQPQHF.

This clone was observed once. The chain is built from TRBV6-5 and TRBJ1-2; D not resolved. In germline, CDR1 is MNHEY, CDR2 SVGAGI. Trimming removed 0 bases from V and 4 bases from J, with 12 bases in between. The CDR3 is 15 residues long. DNA for the CDR3: TGTGCCAGCAGTTACTCGCTCCACAGTTCCTATGGCTACACCTTC. Amino acid sequence: CASSYSLHSSYGYTF.

The CDR3 protein is CASSPPLLIDEAFF. The CDR3 DNA sequence: TGTGCCAGCTCACCCCCTCTTCTAATAGATGAAGCTTTCTTT. V and J are TRBV18 and TRBJ1-1; D is unclear. Germline V lookup: CDR1 KGHSH, CDR2 LQKENI. The CDR3 consists of 14 residues. Between the trimmed V and J ends, which lost 3 bases and 7 bases, there was a span of 15 bases.

This sequence joins TRBV7-9 and TRBJ2-1, with D maybe TRBD1 (6 bases). The V end lost 5 bases, the J end lost 6 bases, and 17 bases lay between the germline ends. This CDR3 has 15 residues. In germline, CDR1 is SEHNR, CDR2 FQNEAQ (reference sequence). The CDR3 bases are TGTGCCAGCAGCCTCAGACAGGAGAGCCGCAATGAGCAGTTCTTC. Translated: CASSLRQESRNEQFF.